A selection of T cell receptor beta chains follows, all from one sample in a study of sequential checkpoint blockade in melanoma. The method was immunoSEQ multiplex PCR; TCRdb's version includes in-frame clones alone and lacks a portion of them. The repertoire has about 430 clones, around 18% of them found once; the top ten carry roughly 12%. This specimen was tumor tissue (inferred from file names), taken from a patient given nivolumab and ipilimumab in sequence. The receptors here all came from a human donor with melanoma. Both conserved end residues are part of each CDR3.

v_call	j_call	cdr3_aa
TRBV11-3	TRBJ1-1	CASSPGQGSVNTEAFF
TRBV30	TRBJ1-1	CAWSEDMNTEAFF
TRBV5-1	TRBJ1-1	CASSAGRQALTEAFF
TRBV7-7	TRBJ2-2	CASSPRTSGGLGGELFF
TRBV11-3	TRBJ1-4	CASSFIGAGSTNEKLFF
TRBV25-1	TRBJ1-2	CASSGGVPFLSSNYGYTF
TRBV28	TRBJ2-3	CASTPNFQETDTQYF
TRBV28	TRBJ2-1	CASSSATRGEGWVWNEQFF
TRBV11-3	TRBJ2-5	CASSLATGSKETQYF
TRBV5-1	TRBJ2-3	CASSQGFGTDTQYF
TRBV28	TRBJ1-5	CASSSSVRISNQPQHF
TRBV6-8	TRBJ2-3	CASSSRTGHTDTQYF
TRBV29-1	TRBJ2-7	CSVETIAGAAYEQYF
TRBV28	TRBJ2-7	CASRLTSGRTYEQYF
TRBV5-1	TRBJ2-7	CASSLPGAGGFSYEQYF
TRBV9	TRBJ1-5	CASSGAGTGPNQPQHF
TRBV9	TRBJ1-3	CASKKGTENTIYF
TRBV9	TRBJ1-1	CASSVSWGRGTEAFF
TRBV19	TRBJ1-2	CASSTKGTLGGTF
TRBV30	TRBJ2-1	CAWSTSGRALGREQFF
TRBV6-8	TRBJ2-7	CASSYSSGSSYEQYF
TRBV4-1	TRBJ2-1	CASSQDGNEQFF
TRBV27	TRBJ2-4	CASSLWGLAGLGGAKNIQYF
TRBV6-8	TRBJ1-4	CASSDCPSLLVDNEKLFF
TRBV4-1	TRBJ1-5	CASSQDPTGNQPQHF
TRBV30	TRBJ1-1	CAWRDRRTEAFF
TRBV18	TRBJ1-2	CASSPPGGLSGYTF
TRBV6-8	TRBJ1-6	CASITPGRDNSPLHF
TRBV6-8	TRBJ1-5	CASSYSILGQRNQPQHF
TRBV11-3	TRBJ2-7	CASRRGTDSYEQYF
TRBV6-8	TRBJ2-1	CASSYGAGDNEQFF
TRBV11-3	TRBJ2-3	CASSLTGTATDTQYF
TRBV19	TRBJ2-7	CASRPRDGITYEQYF
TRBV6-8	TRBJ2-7	CASSSSSGAREQYF
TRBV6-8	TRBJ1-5	CASSYDLYSNQPQHF
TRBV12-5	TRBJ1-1	CASALTSPSDRLNTEAFF
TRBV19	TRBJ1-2	CASSPPGAHYGYTF
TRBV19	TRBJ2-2	CASSRDRATGELFF
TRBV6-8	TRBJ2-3	CASSPGETDTQYF
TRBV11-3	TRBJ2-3	CASSGETGGSTDTQYF